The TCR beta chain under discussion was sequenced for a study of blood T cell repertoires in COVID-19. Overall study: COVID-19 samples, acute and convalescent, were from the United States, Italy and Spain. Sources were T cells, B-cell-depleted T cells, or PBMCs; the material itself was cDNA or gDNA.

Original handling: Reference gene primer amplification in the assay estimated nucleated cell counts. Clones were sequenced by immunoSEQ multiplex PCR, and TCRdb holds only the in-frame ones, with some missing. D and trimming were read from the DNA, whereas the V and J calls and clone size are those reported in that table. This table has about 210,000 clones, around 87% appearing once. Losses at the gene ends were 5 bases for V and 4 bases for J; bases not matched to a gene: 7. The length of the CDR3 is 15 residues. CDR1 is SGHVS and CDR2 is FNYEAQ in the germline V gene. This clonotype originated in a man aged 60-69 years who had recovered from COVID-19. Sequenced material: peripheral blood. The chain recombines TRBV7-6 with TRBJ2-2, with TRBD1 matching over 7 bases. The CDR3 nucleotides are TGTGCCAGCAGCCACTGGGACAGATTCACCGGGGAGCTGTTTTTT. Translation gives CASSHWDRFTGELFF.